These 9 T cell receptor beta chains were all obtained from the same sample, sequenced in a study of blood T cell repertoires in COVID-19. Libraries were prepared by immunoSEQ multiplex PCR; TCRdb keeps only in-frame clonotypes and omits some of them. The table has about 130,000 clones, around 84% seen once. The sample comprised peripheral blood. Receptors were obtained from a woman at least 80 years old with acute or convalescent COVID-19.

V and J are TRBV18 and TRBJ1-1; D may be TRBD1 (5 bases). The length of the CDR3 is 14 residues. Looked up from germline, CDR1 is KGHSH and CDR2 is LQKENI. Deletions cut 3 bases from V and 5 bases from J, with 13 bases between. CDR3 coding DNA: TGTGCCAGCTCACCCCGGGACGGAGGGACTGAAGCTTTCTTT. This codes for CASSPRDGGTEAFF. The entire variable domain, with the rest obtained from reference TRBV18 and TRBJ1-1, is as follows: NAGVMQNPRHLVRRRGQEARLRCSPMKGHSHVYWYRQLPEEGLKFMVYLQKENIIDESGMPKERFSAEFPKEGPSILRIQQVVRGDSAAYFCASSPRDGGTEAFFGQGTRLTVV.

The chain joins TRBV4-3 to TRBJ2-1; D is uncertain. This CDR3 spans 14 amino acids. From germline, CDR1 is LGHNA and CDR2 YSLEER. Trimming removed 2 bases from V and 7 bases from J, with 12 bases in between. CDR3: CASSQNPQENEQFF. CDR3 nucleotides: TGCGCCAGCAGCCAAAACCCTCAGGAAAATGAGCAGTTCTTC.

The chain employs TRBV25-1 and TRBJ2-7, with TRBD2 identical over 9 bases. This CDR3 has 15 residues. V dropped 3 bases and J dropped 6; count of bases not matched to a gene: 9. Germline assignment: CDR1 MGHDK and CDR2 SYGVNS. CDR3 protein: CASSDRLAGSLEQYF. DNA of the CDR3: TGTGCCAGCAGTGATCGTCTAGCGGGGTCCCTCGAGCAGTACTTC.

This clone was seen a single time. This chain uses TRBV3-1 (or the pseudogene TRBV3-2) with TRBJ2-2, with TRBD2 matching 8 bases. This CDR3 is built from 15 residues. The V gene end was trimmed by 4 bases and the J gene end by 1 base; junction bases not matched to a gene: 2. Germline V gene sequence: CDR1 LGHDT, CDR2 YNNKEL (reference sequence). CDR3 amino acids: CASSPSGGNTGELFF. CDR3 DNA: TGTGCCAGCAGCCCGAGCGGGGGGAACACCGGGGAGCTGTTTTTT.

This chain joins TRBV6-5 and TRBJ2-2, with D possibly TRBD1 on 6 matching bases. The V gene's germline CDR1 is MNHEY and CDR2 SVGAGI. The V end lost 7 bases, the J end lost 2 bases, and 14 bases lay between the germline ends. CDR3 length equals 15 residues. CDR3 region: CASTPGQPNTGELFF. The CDR3 DNA is TGTGCCAGCACCCCGGGACAACCAAACACCGGGGAGCTGTTTTTT.

The sample holds a few counts of this clone. The V call is TRBV4-3, the J call TRBJ2-2; 9 positions match TRBD2. Germline CDR1 and CDR2: LGHNA and YSLEER. Unmatched junction bases numbered 4, after V lost 6 bases and J lost 5 bases. This CDR3 is 14 amino acids long. CDR3 protein: CASRSSGGTGELFF. The DNA for the CDR3 is TGCGCCAGCAGATCAAGCGGGGGGACCGGGGAGCTGTTTTTT.

The rearrangement joins TRBV4-1 to TRBJ2-7; possibly TRBD1 for D (5 bases). CDR1 MGHRA and CDR2 YSYEKL come from the germline V gene. The V gene lost 1 base and the J gene lost 1 base, with 8 bases spanning the gap. CDR3 length: 14 residues. DNA for the CDR3: TGCGCCAGCAGCCAAGCGGACAAATCCTACGAGCAGTACTTC. This translates into CASSQADKSYEQYF.

This chain links TRBV18 with TRBJ1-2; TRBD1 matches at 7 bases. Germline lookup yields CDR1 KGHSH and CDR2 LQKENI. The CDR3 has 14 amino acids. V lost 1 base to trimming and J lost 8 bases; unmatched junction nucleotides: 7. CDR3 amino acids: CASSPLDRVKGYTF. CDR3 sequence (DNA): TGTGCCAGCTCACCACTTGACAGGGTGAAGGGCTACACCTTC.

The V and J genes are TRBV3-1 (or the pseudogene TRBV3-2) and TRBJ2-5; D gene ambiguous. Germline loops: CDR1 LGHDT, CDR2 YNNKEL (reference sequence). The CDR3 is 14 amino acids. V lost 3 bases to trimming and J lost 3 bases, with 11 bases between them. The CDR3: CASSHLSQEETQYF. In DNA, the CDR3 is TGTGCCAGCAGCCATTTGTCGCAGGAAGAGACCCAGTACTTC.